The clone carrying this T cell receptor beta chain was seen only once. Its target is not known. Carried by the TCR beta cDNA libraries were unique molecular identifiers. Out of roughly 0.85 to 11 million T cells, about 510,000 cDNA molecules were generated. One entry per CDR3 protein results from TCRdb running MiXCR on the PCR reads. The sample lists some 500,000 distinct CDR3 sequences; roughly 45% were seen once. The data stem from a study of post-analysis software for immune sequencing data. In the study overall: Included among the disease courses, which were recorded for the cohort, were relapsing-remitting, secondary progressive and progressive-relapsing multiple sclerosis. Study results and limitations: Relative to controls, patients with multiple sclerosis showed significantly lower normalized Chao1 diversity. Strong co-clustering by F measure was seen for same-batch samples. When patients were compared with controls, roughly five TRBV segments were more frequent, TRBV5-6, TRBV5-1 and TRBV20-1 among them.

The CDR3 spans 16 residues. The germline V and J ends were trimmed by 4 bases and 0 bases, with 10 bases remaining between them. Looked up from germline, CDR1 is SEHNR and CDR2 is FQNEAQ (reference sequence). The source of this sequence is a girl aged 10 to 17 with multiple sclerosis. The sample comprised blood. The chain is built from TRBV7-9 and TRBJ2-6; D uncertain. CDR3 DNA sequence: TGTGCCAGCAGCTCGACGCCGCTCTCTGGGGCCAACGTCCTGACTTTC. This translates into CASSSTPLSGANVLTF.